A selection of T cell receptor beta chains follows, all from one sample in a study of radiotherapy plus CTLA-4 blockade in lung cancer. TCRdb's copy holds only in-frame clones and misses some; the assay was immunoSEQ multiplex PCR. This repertoire shows 35,000 to 55,000 clones, about 67% found once; its top ten account for about 23%. The sequenced sample was peripheral blood, obtained from a patient treated with radiotherapy plus ipilimumab. All receptors derive from a human donor with non-small cell lung cancer who had a partial response to radiotherapy plus ipilimumab. The CDR3 runs from the conserved cysteine through the conserved F or W. Fields, in order: V gene, D gene, clone size, J gene, CDR3 DNA, CDR3 protein. D genes are given only for firm matches. Clone size is not always given. Where it is, it says once, few, many or a class for expanded clones.

V: TRBV7-8
D: NA
size: NA
J: TRBJ1-4
DNA: TGTGCCAGCAGCTTAGGTGTAGGCCCGGGTGAAAAACTGTTTTTT
CDR3: CASSLGVGPGEKLFF

V: TRBV10-1
D: NA
size: few
J: TRBJ2-2
DNA: TGCGCCAGCAGTGAGTGGACTCCTGCCACCGGGGAGCTGTTTTTT
CDR3: CASSEWTPATGELFF

V: TRBV30
D: TRBD2
size: NA
J: TRBJ2-5
DNA: TGTGCCTGGACCCTTGCCCGGCCGGGGGGGGAGACCCAGTACTTC
CDR3: CAWTLARPGGETQYF

V: TRBV7-9
D: NA
size: few
J: TRBJ1-5
DNA: TGTGCCAGCAGCCTAAATAGCAATCAGCCCCAGCATTTT
CDR3: CASSLNSNQPQHF

V: TRBV11-2
D: NA
size: few
J: TRBJ2-5
DNA: TGTGCCAGCAGGGGACCCGCGGGGGAGACCCAGTACTTC
CDR3: CASRGPAGETQYF

V: TRBV30
D: NA
size: NA
J: TRBJ2-6
DNA: TGTGCCTGGAGTTCCACCCCGGGGTCAGGGGCCAACGTCCTGACTTTC
CDR3: CAWSSTPGSGANVLTF

V: TRBV28
D: TRBD1
size: NA
J: TRBJ1-4
DNA: TGTGCCAGCAGTTTATCAGGGGGCAATGAAAAACTGTTTTTT
CDR3: CASSLSGGNEKLFF

V: TRBV15
D: TRBD1
size: NA
J: TRBJ2-5
DNA: TGTGCCACCAGCAGAGGAGGGGGACAGGGGGGAGAGACCCAGTACTTC
CDR3: CATSRGGGQGGETQYF

V: TRBV30
D: TRBD2
size: NA
J: TRBJ2-7
DNA: TGTGCCTGGAGTGCCCCCTCGGCTAGCGGAAGCTCCTACGAGCAGTACTTC
CDR3: CAWSAPSASGSSYEQYF

V: TRBV7-2
D: NA
size: NA
J: TRBJ1-5
DNA: TGTGCCAGCAGCTTATGGGGAGGGCAGCCCCAGCATTTT
CDR3: CASSLWGGQPQHF

V: TRBV6-5
D: NA
size: NA
J: TRBJ2-7
DNA: TGTGCCGCGAAACAGGCCTTTGATCACGAGCAGTACTTC
CDR3: CAAKQAFDHEQYF

V: TRBV6-6
D: NA
size: few
J: TRBJ1-3
DNA: TGTGCCAGCAGTTCAGGGGACCCTGGAAACACCATATATTTT
CDR3: CASSSGDPGNTIYF

V: TRBV6-1
D: TRBD1
size: NA
J: TRBJ2-7
DNA: TGTGCCAGCAGTCCCCGGACAGGGACCTACGAGCAGTACTTC
CDR3: CASSPRTGTYEQYF

V: TRBV27
D: NA
size: NA
J: TRBJ1-6
DNA: TGTGCCAGCAGTTTAAGGACAGAAAATTCACCCCTCCACTTT
CDR3: CASSLRTENSPLHF

V: TRBV7-2
D: TRBD1
size: NA
J: TRBJ1-2
DNA: TGTGCCAGCAGCTCGGGACAGGGCTATGGCTACACCTTC
CDR3: CASSSGQGYGYTF

V: TRBV9
D: TRBD2
size: NA
J: TRBJ2-7
DNA: TGTGCCAGCAGCCCCCGGACTAGCGGGATTTACGAGCAGTACTTC
CDR3: CASSPRTSGIYEQYF